The T cell receptor (beta chain) under discussion was sequenced for a study of blood T cell repertoires in COVID-19. J was trimmed by 7 bases and V by 3 bases; bases with no gene match: 18. The CDR3 sequence is 19 residues long. Germline CDR1 LNHDA, CDR2 SQIVND (reference sequence). This clone was picked up a small number of times. Sequencing was performed with immunoSEQ multiplex PCR; in TCRdb, only in-frame clones are kept and a portion is missing. The repertoire holds 250,000 to 350,000 clones, with around 87% as singletons. The clonotype was recovered from a woman aged 45-60 years who had recovered from COVID-19. This chain joins TRBV19 and TRBJ2-1; TRBD2 aligns across 10 bases. The sequencing input was peripheral blood. The CDR3: CASSIHASGRIGRTNEQFF. The CDR3 DNA sequence: TGTGCCAGTAGTATCCATGCTAGCGGGAGAATTGGACGAACGAATGAGCAGTTCTTC.